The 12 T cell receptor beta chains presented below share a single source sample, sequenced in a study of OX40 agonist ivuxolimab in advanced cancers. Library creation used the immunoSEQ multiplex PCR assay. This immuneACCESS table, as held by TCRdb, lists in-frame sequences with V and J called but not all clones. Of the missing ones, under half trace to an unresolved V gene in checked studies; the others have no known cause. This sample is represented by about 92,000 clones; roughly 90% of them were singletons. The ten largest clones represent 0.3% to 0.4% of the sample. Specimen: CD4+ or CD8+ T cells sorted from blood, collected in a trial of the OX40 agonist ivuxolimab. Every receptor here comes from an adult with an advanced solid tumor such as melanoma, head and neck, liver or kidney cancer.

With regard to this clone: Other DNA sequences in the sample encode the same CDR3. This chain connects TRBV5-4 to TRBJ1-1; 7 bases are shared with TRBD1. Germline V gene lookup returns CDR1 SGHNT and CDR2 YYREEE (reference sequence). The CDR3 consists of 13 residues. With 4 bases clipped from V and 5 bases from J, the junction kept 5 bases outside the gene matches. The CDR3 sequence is CASSTQGNTEAFF. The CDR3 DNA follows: TGTGCCAGCAGCACACAGGGGAATACTGAAGCTTTCTTT.

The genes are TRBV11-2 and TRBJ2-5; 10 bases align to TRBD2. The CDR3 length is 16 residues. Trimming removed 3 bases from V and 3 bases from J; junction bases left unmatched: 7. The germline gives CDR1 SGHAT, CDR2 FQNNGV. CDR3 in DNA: TGTGCCAGCAGCTTGGTCCTAGCGGGAGTGGAAGAGACCCAGTACTTC. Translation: CASSLVLAGVEETQYF. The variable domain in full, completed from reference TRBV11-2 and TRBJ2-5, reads EAGVAQSPRYKIIEKRQSVAFWCNPISGHATLYWYQQILGQGPKLLIQFQNNGVVDDSQLPKDRFSAERLKGVDSTLKIQPAKLEDSAVYLCASSLVLAGVEETQYFGPGTRLLVL.

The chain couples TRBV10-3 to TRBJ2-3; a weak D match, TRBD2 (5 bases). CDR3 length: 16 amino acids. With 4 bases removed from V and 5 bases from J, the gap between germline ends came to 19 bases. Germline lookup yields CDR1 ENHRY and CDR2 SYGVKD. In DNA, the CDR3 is TGTGCCATCAGTGGAGTGGGAGTGGGCCTTAGAGATACGCAGTATTTT. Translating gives CAISGVGVGLRDTQYF.

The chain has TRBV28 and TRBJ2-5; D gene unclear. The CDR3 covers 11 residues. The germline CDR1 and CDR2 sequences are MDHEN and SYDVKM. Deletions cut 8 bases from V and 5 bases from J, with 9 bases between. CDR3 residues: CASGMGETQYF. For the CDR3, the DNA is TGTGCCAGCGGGATGGGGGAGACCCAGTACTTC.

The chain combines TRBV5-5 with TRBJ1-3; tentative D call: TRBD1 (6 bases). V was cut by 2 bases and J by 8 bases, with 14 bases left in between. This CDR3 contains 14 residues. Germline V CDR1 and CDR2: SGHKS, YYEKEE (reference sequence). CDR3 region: CASSLRRGADTIYF. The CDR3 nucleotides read TGTGCCAGCAGCTTACGCAGGGGTGCGGACACCATATATTTT.

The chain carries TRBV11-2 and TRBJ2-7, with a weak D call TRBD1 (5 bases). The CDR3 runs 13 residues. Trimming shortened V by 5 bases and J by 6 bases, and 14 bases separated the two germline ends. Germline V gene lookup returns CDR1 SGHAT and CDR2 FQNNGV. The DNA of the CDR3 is TGTGCCAGCAGCCCAGGCAGGGTCGTCGAGCAGTACTTC. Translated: CASSPGRVVEQYF.

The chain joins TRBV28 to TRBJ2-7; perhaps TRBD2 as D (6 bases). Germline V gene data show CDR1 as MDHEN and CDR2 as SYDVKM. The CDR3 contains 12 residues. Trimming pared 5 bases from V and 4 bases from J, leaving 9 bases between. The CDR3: CASSVEGYEQYF. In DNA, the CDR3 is TGTGCCAGCAGTGTGGAGGGTTACGAGCAGTACTTC.

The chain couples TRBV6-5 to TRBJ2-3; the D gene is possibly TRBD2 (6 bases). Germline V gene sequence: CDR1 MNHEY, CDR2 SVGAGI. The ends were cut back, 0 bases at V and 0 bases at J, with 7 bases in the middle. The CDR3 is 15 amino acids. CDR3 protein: CASSYSGLSTDTQYF. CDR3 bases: TGTGCCAGCAGTTACTCGGGACTGAGCACAGATACGCAGTATTTT.

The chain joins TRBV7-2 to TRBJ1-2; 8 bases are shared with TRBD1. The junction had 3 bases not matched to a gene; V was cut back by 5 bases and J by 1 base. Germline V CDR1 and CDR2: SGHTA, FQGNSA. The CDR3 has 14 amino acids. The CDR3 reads CASSEGQVNYGYTF. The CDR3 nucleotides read TGTGCCAGCAGCGAGGGACAGGTTAACTATGGCTACACCTTC.

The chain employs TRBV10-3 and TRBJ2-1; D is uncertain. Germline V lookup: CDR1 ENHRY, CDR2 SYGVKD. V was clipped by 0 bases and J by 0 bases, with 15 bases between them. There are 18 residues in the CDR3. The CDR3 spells CAISESFASITSYNEQFF. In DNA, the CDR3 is TGTGCCATCAGTGAGTCGTTTGCGAGTATTACCTCCTACAATGAGCAGTTCTTC.

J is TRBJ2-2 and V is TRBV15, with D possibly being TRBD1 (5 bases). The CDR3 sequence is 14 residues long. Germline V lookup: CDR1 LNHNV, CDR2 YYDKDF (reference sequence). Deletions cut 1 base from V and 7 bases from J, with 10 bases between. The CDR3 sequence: CATSRGRVGGELFF. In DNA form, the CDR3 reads TGTGCCACCAGCAGAGGCAGGGTCGGCGGGGAGCTGTTTTTT.

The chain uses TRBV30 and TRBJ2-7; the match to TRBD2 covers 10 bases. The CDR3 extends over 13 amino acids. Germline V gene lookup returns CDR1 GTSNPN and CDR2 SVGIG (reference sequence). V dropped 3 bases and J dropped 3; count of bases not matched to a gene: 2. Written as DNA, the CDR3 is TGTGCCTGGAGGGTAGCGGGAGGCTACGAGCAGTACTTC. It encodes CAWRVAGGYEQYF.